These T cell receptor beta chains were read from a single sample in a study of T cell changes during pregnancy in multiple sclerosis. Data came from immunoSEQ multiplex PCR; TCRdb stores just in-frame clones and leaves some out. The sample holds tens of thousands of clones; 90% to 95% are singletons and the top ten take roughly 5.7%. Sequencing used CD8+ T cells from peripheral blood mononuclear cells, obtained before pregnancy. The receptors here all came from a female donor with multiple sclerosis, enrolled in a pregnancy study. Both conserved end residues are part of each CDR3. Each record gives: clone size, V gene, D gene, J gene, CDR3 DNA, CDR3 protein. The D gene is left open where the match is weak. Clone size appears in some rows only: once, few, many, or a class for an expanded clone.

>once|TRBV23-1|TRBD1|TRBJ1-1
TGCGCCAGCAGTCAACCGTTGGGACAGGCGAACACTGAAGCTTTCTTT
CASSQPLGQANTEAFF
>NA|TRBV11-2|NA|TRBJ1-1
TGTGCCAGCAGCTTAGGAGTGAACACTGAAGCTTTCTTT
CASSLGVNTEAFF
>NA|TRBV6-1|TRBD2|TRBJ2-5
TGTGCCAGTAATGGACTAGCGGGGGGGACAGAGACCCAGTACTTC
CASNGLAGGTETQYF
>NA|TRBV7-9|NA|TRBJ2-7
TGTGCCAGCAGCTTACAACGGGGGTCTCCTTACGAGCAGTACTTC
CASSLQRGSPYEQYF
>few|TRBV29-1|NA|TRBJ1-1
TGCAGCGTTGAATCCGGACAGCGTAACACTGAAGCTTTCTTT
CSVESGQRNTEAFF
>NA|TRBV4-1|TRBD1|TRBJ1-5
TGCGCCAGCAGCCAAGATGGCGGGACAGCTAATCAGCCCCAGCATTTT
CASSQDGGTANQPQHF
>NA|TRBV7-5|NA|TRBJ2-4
TGTGCCAGATTGAGGCAGGGGGACGCCAAAAACATTCAGTACTTC
CARLRQGDAKNIQYF
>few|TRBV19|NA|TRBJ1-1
TGTGCCAGTAGTATGGTGGGGGCGGACACTGAAGCTTTCTTT
CASSMVGADTEAFF
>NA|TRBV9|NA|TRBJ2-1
TGTGCCAGCAGCGTAGCTCGAGGACCCCCATTCCGGGGTAATGAGCAGTTCTTC
CASSVARGPPFRGNEQFF
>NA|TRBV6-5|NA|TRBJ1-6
TGTGCCAGCAGTTACTCGAGGTTTGGCAGTTCACCCCTCCACTTT
CASSYSRFGSSPLHF
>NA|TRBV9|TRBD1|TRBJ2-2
TGTGCCAGCAGCGTAGAGACAGGGGCCACCGGGGAGCTGTTTTTT
CASSVETGATGELFF
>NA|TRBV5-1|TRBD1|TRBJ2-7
TGCGCCAGCTGGGGGACAGGGGCATCCGAGCAGTACTTC
CASWGTGASEQYF
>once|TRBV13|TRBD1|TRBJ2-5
TGTGCCAGCAGCTCTCCGGGACAGGGAGAGACCCAGTACTTC
CASSSPGQGETQYF
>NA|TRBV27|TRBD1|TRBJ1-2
TGTGCCAGCAGTTTTAGTCCGACAGGGTCGGGCTATGGCTACACCTTC
CASSFSPTGSGYGYTF
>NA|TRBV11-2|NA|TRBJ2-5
TGTGCCAGCAGCTTAGACCCGGACACCTATTCTCAAGAGACCCAGTACTTC
CASSLDPDTYSQETQYF
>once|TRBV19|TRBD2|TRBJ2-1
TGTGCCAGTAGTATCGGGGCGGGGGGGTACAATGAGCAGTTCTTC
CASSIGAGGYNEQFF
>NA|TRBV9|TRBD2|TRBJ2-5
TGTGCCAGCAGTGACAACCCGCTCCTGACTAGCGGGGGGGCTGAGACCCAGTACTTC
CASSDNPLLTSGGAETQYF
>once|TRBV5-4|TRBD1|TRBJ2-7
TGTGCCAGCAGTCCCGGGACAGGGGGCTACGAGCAGTACTTC
CASSPGTGGYEQYF
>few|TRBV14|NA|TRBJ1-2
TGTGCCAGCAGCCAAGTCGAGGGTCGCAGAAGAAATGGCTACACCTTC
CASSQVEGRRRNGYTF
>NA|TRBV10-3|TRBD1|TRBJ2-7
TGTGCCATCAGGGGAAGCGACAGGGGCTACGAGCAGTACTTC
CAIRGSDRGYEQYF
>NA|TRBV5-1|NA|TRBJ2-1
TGCGCCAGCAGCTTGCCTCAGGGTTACAATGAGCAGTTCTTC
CASSLPQGYNEQFF
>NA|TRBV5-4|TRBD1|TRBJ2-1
TGTGCCAGCAGTGTCGGGACAGCATACAATGAGCAGTTCTTC
CASSVGTAYNEQFF
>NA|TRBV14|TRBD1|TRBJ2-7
TGTGCCAGCAGCCAAGGGGACAGACCCTCCTACGAGCAGTACTTC
CASSQGDRPSYEQYF
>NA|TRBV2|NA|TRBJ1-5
TGTGCCAGCACGTATAAAGACAGAGTCAATCAGCCCCAGCATTTT
CASTYKDRVNQPQHF
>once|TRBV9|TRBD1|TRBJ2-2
TGTGCCAGCCAGGGGGCATCGTCCGGGGAGCTGTTTTTT
CASQGASSGELFF
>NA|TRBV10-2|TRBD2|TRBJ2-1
TGCGCCAGCAGTGAGTCACGGGGGGATGAGCAGTTCTTC
CASSESRGDEQFF
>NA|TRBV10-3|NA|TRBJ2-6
TGTGCCATCAGTGGAGACTCTGGGGCCAACGTCCTGACTTTC
CAISGDSGANVLTF
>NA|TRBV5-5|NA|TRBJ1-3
TGTGCCAGCAGCTTCCCGGGAGGGGAGAGGAGAAACACCATATATTTT
CASSFPGGERRNTIYF
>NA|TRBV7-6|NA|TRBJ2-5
TGTGCCAGCAGCTTAGGACAAACGACCCGGGAGACCCAGTACTTC
CASSLGQTTRETQYF
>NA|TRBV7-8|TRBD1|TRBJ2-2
TGTGCCACCGACAGGGGGACCGGGGAGCTGTTTTTT
CATDRGTGELFF
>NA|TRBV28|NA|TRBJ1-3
TGTGCCAGCAGTTACAGGGTATCGGGAAACACCATATATTTT
CASSYRVSGNTIYF
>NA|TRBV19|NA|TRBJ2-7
TGTGCCAGTAGTATAAGTCTAGCGAGGACCTACGAGCAGTACTTC
CASSISLARTYEQYF
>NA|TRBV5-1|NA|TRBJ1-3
TGCGCCAGCAGCTGGGCAGGCCCTGGAAACACCATATATTTT
CASSWAGPGNTIYF
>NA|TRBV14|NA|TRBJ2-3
TGTGCCAGCAGCCAAAACGGGATGGCAGATACGCAGTATTTT
CASSQNGMADTQYF
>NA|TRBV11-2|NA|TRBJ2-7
TGTGCCAGCAGCTTACCGCCAGATTCCTCCTACGAGCAGTACTTC
CASSLPPDSSYEQYF
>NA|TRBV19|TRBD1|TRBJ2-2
TGTGCCAGTAGTTCCCGGACAGGGGGTCCCGGGGAGCTGTTTTTT
CASSSRTGGPGELFF
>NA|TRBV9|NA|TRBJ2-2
TGTGCCAGCAGCGTAGGCAGTACCGGGGAGCTGTTTTTT
CASSVGSTGELFF
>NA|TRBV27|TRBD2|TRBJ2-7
TGTGCCAGCAGTTTATTAGCGGGGGAAGAGCAGTACTTC
CASSLLAGEEQYF
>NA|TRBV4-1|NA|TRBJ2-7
TGCGCCAGCAGCGCGGGGGCCCTAGGCTACGAGCAGTACTTC
CASSAGALGYEQYF
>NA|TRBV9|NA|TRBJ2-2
TGTGCCAGCAGCGACCATCCGGCCGGGGAGCTGTTTTTT
CASSDHPAGELFF
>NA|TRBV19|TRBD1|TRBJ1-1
TGTGCCAGTAGTACTGGACAGGAGATCACTGAAGCTTTCTTT
CASSTGQEITEAFF
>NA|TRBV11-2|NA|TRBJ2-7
TGTGCCAGCAGCTACCCGTTTAGCTCCTACGAGCAGTACTTC
CASSYPFSSYEQYF
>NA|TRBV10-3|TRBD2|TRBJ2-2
TGTGCCATATTAGCGGGGGAGAGAGTCACCGGGGAGCTGTTTTTT
CAILAGERVTGELFF
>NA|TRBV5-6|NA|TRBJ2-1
TGTGCCAGCAGCTTGGTCGCAGGGCCGAATGAGCAGTTCTTC
CASSLVAGPNEQFF
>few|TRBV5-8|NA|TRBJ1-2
TGTGCCAGCGACTCGCTCCTCGGCTACACCTTC
CASDSLLGYTF
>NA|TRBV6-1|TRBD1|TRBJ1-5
TGTGCCAGCAGCGGACAGGTCGTAGATGAGCAGCCCCAGCATTTT
CASSGQVVDEQPQHF
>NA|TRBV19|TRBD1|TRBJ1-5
TGTGCCAGTAGTACTGAATTGGACAGGGAAACCTATAGCAATCAGCCCCAGCATTTT
CASSTELDRETYSNQPQHF
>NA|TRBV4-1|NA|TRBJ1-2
TGCGCCAGCAGCCCCCGGGAAGGCTATGGCTACACCTTC
CASSPREGYGYTF
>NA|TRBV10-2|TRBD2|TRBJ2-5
TGCGCCAGCAGCACCGGACTAGCGGGGCAAGAGACCCAGTACTTC
CASSTGLAGQETQYF
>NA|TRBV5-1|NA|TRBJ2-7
TGCGCCAGTAACGCCCGGACAGACTCCTACGAGCAGTACTTC
CASNARTDSYEQYF
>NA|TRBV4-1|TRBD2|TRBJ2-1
TGCGCCAGCAGCCAGATAGCGGGGGTCGATGAGCAGTTCTTC
CASSQIAGVDEQFF
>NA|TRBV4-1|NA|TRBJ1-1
TGCGCCAGCAGCCAAGGGGCAGCCTATGAAGCTTTCTTT
CASSQGAAYEAFF
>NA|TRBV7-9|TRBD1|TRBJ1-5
TGTGCCAGCAGCGCCGACAGGGATGAAGCTCAGCCCCAGCATTTT
CASSADRDEAQPQHF
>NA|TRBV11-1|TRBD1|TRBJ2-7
TGTGCCAGCAGCCAAGACAGGGGGTATACCTACGAGCAGTACTTC
CASSQDRGYTYEQYF
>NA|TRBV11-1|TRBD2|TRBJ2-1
TGTGCCAGCAGAAGGACTAGCGGGGAGACCAATGAGCAGTTCTTC
CASRRTSGETNEQFF
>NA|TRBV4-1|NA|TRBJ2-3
TGCGCCAGCAGCTATACAGGGAGCACAGATACGCAGTATTTT
CASSYTGSTDTQYF
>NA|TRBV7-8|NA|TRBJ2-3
TGTGCCAGCAGCCCACGACAGGGCACAGATACGCAGTATTTT
CASSPRQGTDTQYF
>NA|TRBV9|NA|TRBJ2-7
TGTGCCAGCAGCCCCGGGGGCTACGAGCAGTACTTC
CASSPGGYEQYF
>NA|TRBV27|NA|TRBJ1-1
TGTGCCAGCAGTTTAGGGGGCAACACTGAAGCTTTCTTT
CASSLGGNTEAFF
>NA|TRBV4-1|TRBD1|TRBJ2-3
TGCGCCAGCAGCCAAACGGGACAGGGTCCAGATACGCAGTATTTT
CASSQTGQGPDTQYF